These T cell receptor beta chains were read from a single sample in a study of cytomegalovirus exposure and HLA in healthy donors. Sequencing used immunoSEQ multiplex PCR; TCRdb keeps in-frame clones, though not all of them. The sample yields around 50,000 clones, about 80% seen once. Sequencing was done on a sample of PBMCs. All receptors derive from a man in his fifties or sixties in good health and CMV-seronegative. CDR3s leave out the opening cysteine and the closing phenylalanine or tryptophan. Each record gives: V gene, J gene, CDR3 protein.

V: TRBV6-5
J: TRBJ1-4
CDR3: ASRTGPTNEKLF

V: TRBV14
J: TRBJ1-3
CDR3: ASSQDGRVNTIY

V: TRBV2
J: TRBJ1-6
CDR3: ASSERANSPLH

V: TRBV28
J: TRBJ2-7
CDR3: ASSLRLGEGGYEQY

V: TRBV6-5
J: TRBJ1-2
CDR3: ASSGTAGYT

V: TRBV2
J: TRBJ2-7
CDR3: ASSDFLYEQY

V: TRBV6-1
J: TRBJ2-3
CDR3: ASSDKELSTDTQY

V: TRBV11-2
J: TRBJ2-2
CDR3: ASSLITGELF

V: TRBV7-6
J: TRBJ2-7
CDR3: ASSQSVGWGLAGGQENYEQY

V: TRBV6-1
J: TRBJ1-6
CDR3: ASSPRGSPLH

V: TRBV7-9
J: TRBJ1-5
CDR3: ASSLGQGASNQPQH

V: TRBV4-2
J: TRBJ1-5
CDR3: ASSQMDRGAYQPQH

V: TRBV7-2
J: TRBJ2-2
CDR3: ASRDRPTNPGELF

V: TRBV27
J: TRBJ1-6
CDR3: ASSHYDSPLH

V: TRBV10-3
J: TRBJ1-2
CDR3: AIRPDISNYGYT

V: TRBV2
J: TRBJ2-7
CDR3: ASSEESGYEQY

V: TRBV5-6
J: TRBJ2-3
CDR3: ASSLWQFNTQY

V: TRBV19
J: TRBJ1-1
CDR3: ASSNQGRSEAF

V: TRBV7-9
J: TRBJ1-1
CDR3: ASSLVGRTEAF

V: TRBV19
J: TRBJ1-1
CDR3: ASSLNAGMNTEAF

V: TRBV27
J: TRBJ1-2
CDR3: ASSASGGRGYT

V: TRBV23-1
J: TRBJ2-1
CDR3: ASSPPPGTGEDSYNEQF

V: TRBV7-9
J: TRBJ2-3
CDR3: ASSPLGGTTDTQY

V: TRBV5-1
J: TRBJ2-5
CDR3: ASSLVAGPQETQY

V: TRBV7-9
J: TRBJ2-5
CDR3: ASSGDSGGAY

V: TRBV30
J: TRBJ2-7
CDR3: AWALQGSSYEQY

V: TRBV9
J: TRBJ2-7
CDR3: ASSEDSPGEQY

V: TRBV6-6
J: TRBJ2-7
CDR3: ASSRGQGYEQY

V: TRBV10-3
J: TRBJ2-5
CDR3: AISGVGTRQETQY

V: TRBV7-3
J: TRBJ1-2
CDR3: ASSLGGFGDGYT

V: TRBV2
J: TRBJ1-5
CDR3: ASRVETGNQPQH

V: TRBV6-5
J: TRBJ1-5
CDR3: ASSSLPGRYQPQH

V: TRBV9
J: TRBJ1-5
CDR3: ASSVDVGQPQH

V: TRBV9
J: TRBJ1-3
CDR3: ASSVGGISGNTIY

V: TRBV6-1
J: TRBJ2-3
CDR3: ASSEAGVPDTQY

V: TRBV9
J: TRBJ2-7
CDR3: ASSGDIFPYEQY

V: TRBV4-3
J: TRBJ2-5
CDR3: ASSQDRGLALSVQETQY

V: TRBV7-6
J: TRBJ1-3
CDR3: ASSLGQGFSGNTIY

V: TRBV4-2
J: TRBJ2-1
CDR3: ASSPRTSGANNEQF

V: TRBV5-1
J: TRBJ2-4
CDR3: ASSLTGVNIQY

V: TRBV7-2
J: TRBJ1-6
CDR3: ASSLNRAAYSPLH

V: TRBV6-1
J: TRBJ1-4
CDR3: ASSEAGGQALEKLF

V: TRBV7-9
J: TRBJ1-3
CDR3: ASNRGSGNTIY

V: TRBV6-5
J: TRBJ1-3
CDR3: ASSSGDSRGNTIY

V: TRBV6-1
J: TRBJ2-2
CDR3: ASIRGGWTGELF